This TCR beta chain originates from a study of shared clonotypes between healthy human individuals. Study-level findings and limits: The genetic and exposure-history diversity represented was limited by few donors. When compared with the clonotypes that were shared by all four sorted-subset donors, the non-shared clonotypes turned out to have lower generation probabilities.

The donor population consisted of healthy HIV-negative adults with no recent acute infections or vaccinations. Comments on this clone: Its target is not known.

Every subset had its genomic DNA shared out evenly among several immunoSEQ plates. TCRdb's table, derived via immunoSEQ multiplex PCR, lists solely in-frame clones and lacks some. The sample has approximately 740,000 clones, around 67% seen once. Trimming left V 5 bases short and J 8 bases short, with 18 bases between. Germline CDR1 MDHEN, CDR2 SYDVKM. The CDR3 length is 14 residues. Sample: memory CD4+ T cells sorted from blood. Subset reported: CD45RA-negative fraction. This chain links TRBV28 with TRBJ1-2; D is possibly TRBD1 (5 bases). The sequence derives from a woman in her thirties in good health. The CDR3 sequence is CASSTPSGGRGYTF. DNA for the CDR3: TGTGCCAGCAGTACCCCGTCTGGGGGACGCGGCTACACCTTC.